This record looks at one TCR beta chain sequence and its context. No antigen is known for it. No clone much larger than this one lies a single base away; base qualities are absent. This entry comes from a study of shared clonotypes between healthy human individuals (dated by TCRdb to about 2020). Background on the whole study: Two women and a few men aged 18 to 49 years were included in the cohort. Per donor, leukapheresis produced somewhere between about 0.85 and 9.5 billion PBMCs. To estimate repertoire size and how much clonotype sharing occurs between individuals, the study deeply sequenced the blood TCR repertoires of several healthy adults. For each donor, CD4 naive and CD4 memory were each given three plates, CD8 naive was given two plates, and CD8 memory was given one plate. Different laboratories and diverse techniques were used to prepare libraries and sequence TCR repertoires, to increase sequencing depth and limit assay-specific biases.

CD8 naive samples consisted of CD45RO-negative cells that were positively selected for CCR7, yielding a CD45RA+CCR7+ population without TemRA cells. The donors were healthy, HIV-negative adults who had no recently reported acute infections or vaccinations. All donors were Caucasian adults living in Nashville, Tennessee, USA. Blood was collected by leukapheresis, and PBMCs were isolated by Ficoll-Histopaque density gradient centrifugation and then cryopreserved in liquid nitrogen vapor phase. Analytical flow cytometry was used to check the purity and quantity of every magnetically sorted T cell population. From each sorted fraction, genomic DNA was isolated and quantified by UV absorbance on a Nanodrop 2000c. Using the deep immunoSEQ assay, multiplex PCR amplified TCR CDR3 regions from genomic DNA. For each cell subset, the extracted genomic DNA was distributed evenly across all wells of several immunoSEQ 96-well plates, and each plate served as one replicate. Each replicate PCR for sorted subsets received 150 to 250 ng genomic DNA, equal to roughly 30,000 T cell genomes. The purified libraries were quantified using a Qubit 3.0 fluorometer, sized with a Bioanalyzer 2100, and then quantified again using the KAPA Library Quantification kit. A separate single-read 150-cycle Illumina NextSeq 550 flow cell was used to sequence each immunoSEQ 96-well plate. Per the original workflow: Because the immunoSEQ output included only junctional sequences and no quality scores, the filtering could not be the same as the filtering used for full-length reads. To assign V/J genes and CDR3, sequences were annotated using PyIR, a Python wrapper for IgBLAST v1.9, with IMGT germline references. Reads were removed for weak V/J assignments (E-value above 1e-6), missing CDR3, stop codons, out-of-frame junctions, or ambiguous translated residues. A V3J clonotype was defined by an identical inferred V gene, J gene, and CDR3 amino acid sequence. Percentage overlap between repertoires was computed as shared unique clonotypes divided by the size of the smaller repertoire. Repertoire richness was assessed with RTK rarefaction, the Chao1 estimator, and Recon v2.1 estimates of unobserved clonotypes. Generation probabilities for all TCRbeta clonotypes obtained by the gDNA method from a handful of donors were computed using OLGA. TCRdb holds this immuneACCESS table with in-frame rearrangements only. Some clones are missing; in checked studies, unresolved V genes explain under half, and the rest has no known cause. Clone size and the V and J calls come from that table; the DNA yielded D and trimming. The sample table contains fewer than 850,000 clones; only one count was recorded for about 96% of them. The ten largest clones take up about 0.21% of the sample.

The germline ends are 3 bases apart after V is trimmed by 5 bases and J by 5 bases. Its CDR3 holds 11 amino acids, cysteine through phenylalanine. Kept here is only the CDR3 DNA, which spans 33 bases and is read in frame from base 1. The germline V gene (reference sequence) provides CDR1 MNHNY and CDR2 SVGAGI. Results and caveats for the whole study, not just this receptor: Estimated clonotype richness was generally larger for naive than for memory subsets. Compared with non-shared clonotypes, clonotypes shared by all four sorted-subset donors had higher generation probabilities. Pairwise subsampling led to the expectation that sequencing depth would affect the degree of clonotype sharing among donors. Sampling was restricted to blood, and TCR repertoires in tissues likely differ from the TCR repertoires found in blood. When four donors were compared, the shared fraction of clonotypes was around 4.6% for naive CD4, around 4% for naive CD8, 2.3% for memory CD4, and roughly 0.4% for memory CD8. Incomplete sequencing was indicated by rarefaction of sorted-subset datasets, despite the large sequencing depth. The small number of donors limited the genetic and exposure-history diversity represented.

What was sequenced was naive CD8+ T cells sorted from blood. The cell subset or site label for this specimen denotes: CD45RA+CCR7+. In this chain, TRBV6-6 is recombined with TRBJ2-2; there is no confident call for the D gene. This TCR was sampled from a man in his thirties or forties in good health. Read as DNA, the sequence is TGTGCCAGCAGTAGTACCGGGGAGCTGTTTTTT. The resulting protein is CASSSTGELFF.